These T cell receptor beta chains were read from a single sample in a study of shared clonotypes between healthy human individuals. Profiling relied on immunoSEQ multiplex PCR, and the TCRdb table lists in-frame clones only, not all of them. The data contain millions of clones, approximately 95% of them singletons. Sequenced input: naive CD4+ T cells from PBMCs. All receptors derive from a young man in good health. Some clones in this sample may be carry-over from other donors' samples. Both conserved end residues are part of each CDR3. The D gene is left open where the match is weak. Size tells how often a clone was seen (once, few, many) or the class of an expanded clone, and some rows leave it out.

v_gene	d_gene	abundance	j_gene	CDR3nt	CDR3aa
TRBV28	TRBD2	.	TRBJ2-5	TGTGCCAGTCGTCCCCCCCGCGGGAGGCAAGAGACCCAGTACTTC	CASRPPRGRQETQYF
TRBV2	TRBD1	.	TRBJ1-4	TGTGCCAGCGGGACAGGGGTTGGAAAACTGTTTTTT	CASGTGVGKLFF
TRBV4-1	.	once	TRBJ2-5	TGCGCCAGCAGCCAAGACGAGACCCAGTACTTC	CASSQDETQYF
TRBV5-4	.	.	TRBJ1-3	TGTGCCAGCAGCTTGGGTGCATCTGGAAACACCATATATTTT	CASSLGASGNTIYF
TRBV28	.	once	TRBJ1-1	TGTGCCAGCAACCAACCGTCCCGGGGTGACACTGAAGCTTTCTTT	CASNQPSRGDTEAFF
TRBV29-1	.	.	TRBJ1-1	TGCAGCGTTGACAGGGAGAATACTGAAGCTTTCTTT	CSVDRENTEAFF
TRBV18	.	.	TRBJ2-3	TGTGCCAGCTCACCACCAGGTACAGATACGCAGTATTTT	CASSPPGTDTQYF
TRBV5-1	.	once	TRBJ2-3	TGCGCCAGCAGCTTGGGGGGCGGGTACACAGATACGCAGTATTTT	CASSLGGGYTDTQYF
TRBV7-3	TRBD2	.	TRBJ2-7	TGTGCCAGCAGTCGGACTAGCGGACAAGTGCGGCAGTACTTC	CASSRTSGQVRQYF
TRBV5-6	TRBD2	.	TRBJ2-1	TGTGCCAGCAGTTACCAACCTAGCGGGGGAAACAATGAGCAGTTCTTC	CASSYQPSGGNNEQFF
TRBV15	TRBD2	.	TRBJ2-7	TGTGCCACCAGCAGAGATATAGCGGGAGGTTTCTACGAGCAGTACTTC	CATSRDIAGGFYEQYF
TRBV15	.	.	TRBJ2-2	TGTGCCACCAGCAGGTCGACAGCCAACACCGGGGAGCTGTTTTTT	CATSRSTANTGELFF
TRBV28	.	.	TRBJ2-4	TGTGCCAGCAGTTTGGCCCAAAACATTCAGTACTTC	CASSLAQNIQYF
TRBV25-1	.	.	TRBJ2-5	TGTGCCAGCAGTCTAAATTTTAGGGGGGAGACCCAGTACTTC	CASSLNFRGETQYF
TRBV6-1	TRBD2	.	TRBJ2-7	TGTGCCAGCAGTGAGTCTAGCGGAATCTCCTACGAGCAGTACTTC	CASSESSGISYEQYF
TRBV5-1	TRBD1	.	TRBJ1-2	TGCGCCAGCAGGCTGGGGACAGGGGGCTATGGCTACACCTTC	CASRLGTGGYGYTF
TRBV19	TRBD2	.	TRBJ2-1	TGTGCCAGTAGTTCGACTAGCGGGAACTACAATGAGCAGTTCTTC	CASSSTSGNYNEQFF
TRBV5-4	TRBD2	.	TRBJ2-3	TGTGCCATCCCACGGGGGGAAGAAGCTGGTACGCAGTATTTT	CAIPRGEEAGTQYF
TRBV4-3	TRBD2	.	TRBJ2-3	TGCGCCAGCAGCCAAGGCGGGAGGGGCACAGATACGCAGTATTTT	CASSQGGRGTDTQYF
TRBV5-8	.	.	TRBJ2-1	TGTGCCAGCAGCTCCTGGGACCTAAGTACGATCAATGAGCAGTTCTTC	CASSSWDLSTINEQFF
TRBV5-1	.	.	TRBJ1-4	TGCGCCAGCAGCTCACCCCACCGGGGGGGGAATGAAAAACTGTTTTTT	CASSSPHRGGNEKLFF
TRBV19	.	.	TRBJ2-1	TGTGCCAGTACCCTCGGCAGGCACAATGAGCAGTTCTTC	CASTLGRHNEQFF
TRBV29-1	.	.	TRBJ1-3	TGCAGCGTTGAGGGCCACCTCTCTGGAAACACCATATATTTT	CSVEGHLSGNTIYF
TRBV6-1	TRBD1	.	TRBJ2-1	TGTGCCAGCAGGTTTGACAGGGACTCCTACAATGAGCAGTTCTTC	CASRFDRDSYNEQFF
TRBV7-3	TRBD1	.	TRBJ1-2	TGTGCCAGCAGCCCTGGGACAGGTGGGACTTATGGCTACACCTTC	CASSPGTGGTYGYTF
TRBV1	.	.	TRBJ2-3	TGCACCAGCAGTCTTAAGCGGGAGTTCTCCCATACGCAGTATTTT	CTSSLKREFSHTQYF
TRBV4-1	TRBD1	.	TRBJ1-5	TGCGCCAGCAGCCAATTCGGGACAGGGGGACGCAATCAGCCCCAGCATTTT	CASSQFGTGGRNQPQHF